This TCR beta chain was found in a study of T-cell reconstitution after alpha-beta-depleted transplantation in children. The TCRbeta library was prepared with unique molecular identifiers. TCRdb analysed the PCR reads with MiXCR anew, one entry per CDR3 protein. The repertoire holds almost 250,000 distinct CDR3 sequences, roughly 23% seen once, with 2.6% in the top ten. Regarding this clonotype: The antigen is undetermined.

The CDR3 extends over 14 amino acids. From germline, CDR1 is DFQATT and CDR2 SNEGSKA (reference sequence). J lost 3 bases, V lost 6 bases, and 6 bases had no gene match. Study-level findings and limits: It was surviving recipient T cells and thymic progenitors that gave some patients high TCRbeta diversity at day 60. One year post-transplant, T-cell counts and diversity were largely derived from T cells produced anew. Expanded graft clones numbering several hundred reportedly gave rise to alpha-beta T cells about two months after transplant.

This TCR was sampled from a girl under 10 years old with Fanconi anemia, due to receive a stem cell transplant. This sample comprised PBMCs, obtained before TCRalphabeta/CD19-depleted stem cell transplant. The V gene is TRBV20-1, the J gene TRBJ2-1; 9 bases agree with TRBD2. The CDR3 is CSAPKREVYNEQFF. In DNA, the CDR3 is TGCAGTGCCCCCAAGCGGGAGGTCTACAATGAGCAGTTCTTC.